This T cell receptor beta chain was observed in a study of cytomegalovirus exposure and HLA in healthy donors. Study-level points and caveats: It was around 160 TCR beta chains that were listed as cytomegalovirus-associated. Some segments of the V type, notably TRBV6-2 and TRBV6-3, were excluded as indistinguishable. V- and J-gene trimming of TCR beta was linked (in a later analysis) to a missense DCLRE1C variant. Researchers reported from a later analysis that most CMV-associated TCR beta chains appeared HLA-restricted.

A word on this clone: What it binds is not known.

The CDR3 contains 13 residues. Germline loops: CDR1 LNHDA, CDR2 SQIVND (reference sequence). V was pared by 3 bases and J by 6 bases, with 11 bases between. 60 Vbeta and 13 Jbeta primers were used in PCR. Clones were sequenced by immunoSEQ multiplex PCR, and TCRdb holds only the in-frame ones, with some missing. The table shows fewer than 150,000 clones, with approximately 80% occurring only once. This clonotype originated in a male donor in good health and CMV-seronegative. Sequences were obtained from PBMCs. The chain joins TRBV19 to TRBJ1-1; D unclear. The CDR3 nucleotides are TGTGCCAGTAGTATCGGGGTTAGCGCTGAAGCTTTCTTT. Translating it yields CASSIGVSAEAFF. Together with reference TRBV19 and TRBJ1-1, the CDR3 gives the full variable domain: DGGITQSPKYLFRKEGQNVTLSCEQNLNHDAMYWYRQDPGQGLRLIYYSQIVNDFQKGDIAEGYSVSREKKESFPLTVTSAQKNPTAFYLCASSIGVSAEAFFGQGTRLTVV.